The 32 T cell receptor beta chains below were found in one sample sequenced in a study of CD8 T cells in ankylosing spondylitis. In TCRdb, the 5' RACE reads were re-called with MiXCR into one record per CDR3 protein. The sample has 200,000 to 250,000 distinct CDR3 sequences, roughly 24% seen once; the top ten hold less than 8.5%. The sample consisted of blood, either unsorted or a sorted T cell fraction (not recorded which). The receptors here all came from a male donor with ankylosing spondylitis or in good health (not recorded which).

V is TRBV12-3 or TRBV12-4 and J is TRBJ2-4; 9 positions agree with TRBD2. J lost 4 bases, V lost 6 bases, and 4 bases had no gene match. This CDR3 region has 14 residues. CDR3 sequence reads: CASSPTSGKNIQYF. As DNA, the CDR3 is TGTGCCAGCAGCCCAACTAGCGGGAAAAACATTCAGTACTTC.

The chain recombines TRBV20-1 with TRBJ2-7, with 10 nucleotides matching TRBD2. J lost 4 bases, V lost 4 bases, and 7 bases had no gene match. Per the germline V gene, CDR1 is DFQATT and CDR2 is SNEGSKA (reference sequence). CDR3 length equals 14 residues. CDR3 region: CSANSGLADYEQYF. CDR3 nucleotides: TGCAGTGCTAACTCCGGACTAGCGGATTACGAGCAGTACTTC.

This clonotype was seen many times. The rearrangement links TRBV6-5 to TRBJ1-6; D ambiguous. Per germline, CDR1 MNHEY and CDR2 SVGAGI. Deletions cut 0 bases from V and 9 bases from J, with 12 bases between. This CDR3 is 15 amino acids long. The CDR3 sequence: CASSYSLASSSPLHF. The CDR3 DNA follows: TGTGCCAGCAGTTACTCTTTGGCTTCGAGTTCACCCCTCCACTTT.

This clonotype has a handful of counts. The genes are TRBV29-1 and TRBJ2-1; 10 nucleotides match TRBD1. V was clipped by 3 bases and J by 3 bases; unmatched bases: 2. The CDR3 runs 14 residues. CDR1 is SQVTM and CDR2 is ANQGSEA in the germline V gene. The CDR3 is CSVDGDRGYNEQFF. CDR3 sequence (DNA): TGCAGCGTTGACGGGGACAGGGGCTACAATGAGCAGTTCTTC.

This clonotype was seen ten or more times. This chain connects TRBV10-3 to TRBJ2-3; a weak D match, TRBD1 (5 bases). V was pared by 6 bases and J by 1 base, with 8 bases between. The CDR3 is 13 amino acids. Germline V gene lookup returns CDR1 ENHRY and CDR2 SYGVKD. The CDR3 loop reads CAIRGHGTDTQYF. The CDR3 bases are TGTGCCATCAGAGGACACGGCACAGATACGCAGTATTTT.

V and J are TRBV12-3 or TRBV12-4 and TRBJ2-7; no clear D. With 6 bases removed from V and 2 bases from J, the gap between germline ends came to 8 bases. The CDR3 is 12 amino acids. Here the CDR3 reads CASSKGTYEQYF. The CDR3 DNA follows: TGTGCCAGCAGCAAAGGGACCTACGAGCAGTACTTC.

This clonotype was observed a few times. The genes are TRBV29-1 and TRBJ2-7, with 7 positions matching TRBD2. This CDR3 contains 13 residues. Germline CDR1 and CDR2: SQVTM and ANQGSEA. V dropped 4 bases and J dropped 5; count of bases not matched to a gene: 8. In nucleotides, the CDR3 is TGCAGCGTTGTAAAGCGGGGATTGAACGAGCAGTACTTC. As protein: CSVVKRGLNEQYF.

This clonotype was seen repeatedly, ten times or more. V gene TRBV7-2 combines with J gene TRBJ2-7, with D possibly called TRBD1 or TRBD2 (6 bases each). Germline V CDR1 and CDR2: SGHTA, FQGNSA. Trimming removed 5 bases at V and 1 base at J, with 9 bases between. This CDR3 region has 13 residues. The CDR3 loop reads CASSIGGSYEQYF. Written as DNA, the CDR3 is TGTGCCAGCAGCATAGGGGGGTCCTACGAGCAGTACTTC.

This clonotype was seen a single time. The CDR3 is CSARDTGGAETQYF. CDR3 DNA: TGCAGTGCTAGAGATACGGGGGGCGCAGAGACCCAGTACTTC. The chain links TRBV20-1 to TRBJ2-5; the D gene is possibly TRBD2 (7 bases). Trimming took 0 bases from V and 4 from J, leaving 12 bases between them. Germline CDR1 and CDR2: DFQATT and SNEGSKA (reference sequence). CDR3 length: 14 residues.

This clonotype was found once. This rearrangement joins TRBV6-1 to TRBJ1-5; D gene unclear. V lost 6 bases and J 5 bases, leaving 14 bases between the germline ends. The germline CDR1 and CDR2 sequences are MNHNS and SASEGT. This CDR3 has 14 residues. CDR3: CASSRTERDQPQHF. In DNA, the CDR3 is TGTGCCAGCAGCCGCACAGAGAGGGATCAGCCCCAGCATTTT.

The rearrangement uses TRBV4-1 and TRBJ2-2, with 9 positions matching TRBD2. CDR3 length: 18 amino acids. After removal of 1 base from V and 4 bases from J, the junction contained 10 bases not matched to a gene. CDR1 MGHRA and CDR2 YSYEKL come from the germline V gene. The DNA for the CDR3 is TGCGCCAGCAGCCAAGTGGTGAAGAGCGGGAGGTCCACCGGGGAGCTGTTTTTT. Translation: CASSQVVKSGRSTGELFF.

Concerning this clonotype: A junction end diverges from the germline sequence, so it may reflect a read error. The chain employs TRBV20-1 and TRBJ2-6; D perhaps matches TRBD1 (5 bases). Germline V gene data show CDR1 as DFQATT and CDR2 as SNEGSKA (reference sequence). The CDR3 is 14 residues long. For the CDR3, the DNA is TGCAGTGCTAGGGTGGATTCTGGGGCCAGCGTCCTGACTTTC. Its translation: CSARVDSGASVLTF.

This clonotype turned up a few times. This chain connects TRBV5-6 to TRBJ2-5, with TRBD2 matching 13 bases. Germline lookup yields CDR1 SGHDT and CDR2 YYEEEE. There are 15 residues in the CDR3. J gave up 5 bases and V 4 bases, and 5 bases lay outside the gene matches. In nucleotides, the CDR3 is TGTGCCAGCAGCCAGGGACTAGCGGGGATGGAGACCCAGTACTTC. Its translation: CASSQGLAGMETQYF. Variable domain in full (rest from reference TRBV5-6 and TRBJ2-5): DAGVTQSPTHLIKTRGQQVTLRCSPKSGHDTVSWYQQALGQGPQFIFQYYEEEERQRGNFPDRFSGHQFPNYSSELNVNALLLGDSALYLCASSQGLAGMETQYFGPGTRLLVL.

This clonotype was picked up many times. J is TRBJ1-1 and V is TRBV10-2; 7 bases are a match to TRBD1. This CDR3 spans 17 amino acids. The V segment lost 6 bases and the J segment 10 bases; nucleotides outside the gene matches: 23. Germline V gene sequence: CDR1 WSHSY, CDR2 SAAADI. CDR3 nucleotides: TGCGCCAGCAGCCATGGGACAGTCCCATTGAACCGGGATGGAGCTTTCTTT. It is translated as CASSHGTVPLNRDGAFF.

J is TRBJ2-3 and V is TRBV20-1; TRBD1 matches at 10 bases. The CDR3 consists of 15 residues. The V and J ends lost 4 bases and 1 base, in that order; junction bases with no gene match: 5. The germline V gene encodes CDR1 DFQATT and CDR2 SNEGSKA (reference sequence). CDR3 coding DNA: TGCAGTGCTATGGGACAGGGGTATGGCACAGATACGCAGTATTTT. Its protein product is CSAMGQGYGTDTQYF.

There are many counts of this clonotype. This chain joins TRBV28 and TRBJ2-5; TRBD1 is a possible D gene (7 bases). Per germline, CDR1 MDHEN and CDR2 SYDVKM. This CDR3 has 13 residues. The ends were cut back, 7 bases at V and 5 bases at J, with 14 bases in the middle. The CDR3 is CASMEGAKETQYF. The CDR3 bases are TGTGCCAGCATGGAGGGGGCAAAGGAGACCCAGTACTTC.

The chain recombines TRBV7-2 with TRBJ2-1; the D is unclear. Trimming took 1 base from V and 13 from J, leaving 8 bases between them. Germline assignment: CDR1 SGHTA and CDR2 FQGNSA. This CDR3 contains 11 residues. CDR3 bases: TGTGCCAGCAGCTTAGTGTTTGACCAGTTCTTC. It codes for CASSLVFDQFF. The complete variable domain, with remaining parts taken from reference TRBV7-2 and TRBJ2-1, reads GAGVSQSPSNKVTEKGKDVELRCDPISGHTALYWYRQSLGQGLEFLIYFQGNSAPDKSGLPSDRFSAERTGGSVSTLTIQRTQQEDSAVYLCASSLVFDQFFGPGTRLTVL.

V is TRBV12-3 or TRBV12-4 and J is TRBJ1-1; D is undetermined. Trimming took 6 bases from V and 0 from J, leaving 11 bases between them. The CDR3 is 14 amino acids. The DNA for the CDR3 is TGTGCCAGCAGCCCCTCAACCTTGAACACTGAAGCTTTCTTT. Amino acids: CASSPSTLNTEAFF.

This clonotype was recorded many times. J is TRBJ2-2 and V is TRBV7-9; tentative D call: TRBD1 (5 bases). Germline V gene data show CDR1 as SEHNR and CDR2 as FQNEAQ (reference sequence). The CDR3 sequence is 14 residues long. V lost 2 bases to trimming and J lost 1 base, with 5 bases between them. The CDR3 is CASSLQGNTGELFF. Here the CDR3 DNA reads TGTGCCAGCAGCTTACAGGGGAACACCGGGGAGCTGTTTTTT.

The genes are TRBV29-1 and TRBJ2-7; the match to TRBD1 covers 10 bases. Germline loops: CDR1 SQVTM, CDR2 ANQGSEA. J lost 7 bases, V lost 7 bases, and 10 bases had no gene match. This CDR3 contains 13 residues. This chain's CDR3 is CSAVRDRGGEQYF. Here the CDR3 DNA reads TGCAGCGCAGTGCGGGACAGGGGTGGTGAGCAGTACTTC.

V is TRBV20-1 and J is TRBJ2-4; TRBD1 aligns across 7 bases. Per germline, CDR1 DFQATT and CDR2 SNEGSKA (reference sequence). The ends lost 3 bases at V and 1 base at J; junction bases unmatched: 6. CDR3 length equals 15 residues. The CDR3, as DNA: TGCAGTGCTAGCCAGAACAGGGGTGCCAAAAACATTCAGTACTTC. Its translation: CSASQNRGAKNIQYF.

Only a few counts were recorded for this clonotype. V gene TRBV29-1 combines with J gene TRBJ2-1, with D unclear. The CDR3 covers 13 residues. CDR1 and CDR2 (germline): SQVTM, ANQGSEA. Trimming shortened V by 4 bases and J by 4 bases, and 11 bases separated the two germline ends. The CDR3 here is CSVGVNTYNEQFF. The CDR3 DNA reads as TGCAGCGTTGGGGTTAATACTTACAATGAGCAGTTCTTC.

This clonotype was recorded many times. The genes are TRBV4-1 and TRBJ2-1; D is unclear. The CDR3 has 16 amino acids. Germline V gene lookup returns CDR1 MGHRA and CDR2 YSYEKL. Trimming removed 2 bases from V and 0 bases from J, with 11 bases in between. CDR3: CASSQRTLSSYNEQFF. CDR3 coding DNA: TGCGCCAGCAGCCAAAGGACCCTGAGCTCCTACAATGAGCAGTTCTTC.

Ten or more counts support this clonotype. J is TRBJ1-5 and V is TRBV15; tentative D call: TRBD1 (6 bases). Germline V gives CDR1 LNHNV, CDR2 YYDKDF (reference sequence). Trimming pared 3 bases from V and 2 bases from J, leaving 14 bases between. The CDR3 totals 16 residues. The CDR3 region is CATSSQSGARNQPQHF. CDR3 coding DNA: TGTGCCACCAGCAGTCAGTCAGGGGCACGCAATCAGCCCCAGCATTTT.

This clonotype came up many times. The chain has TRBV3-1 and TRBJ2-7, with TRBD1 as a possible D gene (6 bases). Trimming took 4 bases from V and 3 from J, leaving 16 bases between them. This CDR3 comprises 15 residues. Germline V gene lookup returns CDR1 LGHDT and CDR2 YNNKEL (reference sequence). CDR3 bases: TGTGCCAGCAGCCTGTCCCGCCTAGGGGGCTACGAGCAGTACTTC. Protein product: CASSLSRLGGYEQYF.

This clonotype was counted only a few times. The chain employs TRBV29-1 and TRBJ1-1; TRBD1 aligns across 7 bases. There are 13 residues in the CDR3. Germline assignment: CDR1 SQVTM and CDR2 ANQGSEA. The CDR3 DNA reads as TGCACGGGAATAAGGTCAGGGGGAACTGAAGCTTTCTTT. This codes for CTGIRSGGTEAFF.

This clonotype was detected ten times or more. Mismatch with germline at one junction end may stem from a read error. In DNA form, the CDR3 reads TGTGCTAGCAGTCCCAAGGGACTAGCGTTTGATACGCAGTATTTT. Its protein is CASSPKGLAFDTQYF. This sequence joins TRBV7-7 and TRBJ2-3, with 10 bases that match TRBD2. CDR3 length equals 15 residues. Germline assignment: CDR1 SSHAT and CDR2 FNYEAQ (reference sequence).

This clonotype was detected ten times or more. V and J are TRBV27 and TRBJ2-1; TRBD1 aligns across 7 bases. J gave up 7 bases and V 5 bases, and 2 bases lay outside the gene matches. CDR1 MNHEY and CDR2 SMNVEV come from the germline V gene (reference sequence). This CDR3 is built from 12 residues. The CDR3: CASSRQGNEQFF. In DNA, the CDR3 is TGTGCCAGCAGTAGACAGGGTAATGAGCAGTTCTTC.

This clonotype came up many times. The chain links TRBV20-1 to TRBJ2-7; 8 bases align to TRBD2. The CDR3 has 17 amino acids. J was trimmed by 3 bases and V by 3 bases; bases with no gene match: 16. CDR1 is DFQATT and CDR2 is SNEGSKA in the germline V gene (reference sequence). This chain's CDR3 is CSASEAAFTSGLYEQYF. The DNA for the CDR3 is TGCAGTGCTAGTGAGGCGGCCTTCACTAGCGGACTCTACGAGCAGTACTTC.

The chain recombines TRBV20-1 with TRBJ1-1; D is perhaps TRBD1 (5 bases). CDR1 is DFQATT, CDR2 SNEGSKA, per germline (reference sequence). CDR3 length: 14 amino acids. V was pared by 0 bases and J by 0 bases, with 8 bases between. For the CDR3, the DNA is TGCAGTGCTAGAGACGGGGCCCTGAACACTGAAGCTTTCTTT. Translated, it gives CSARDGALNTEAFF.

V gene TRBV7-3 combines with J gene TRBJ2-2, with no clear D. Germline CDR1 SGHTA, CDR2 FQGTGA. V was clipped by 6 bases and J by 6 bases, with 8 bases between them. The length of the CDR3 is 12 residues. CDR3 loop: CASRGNSGELFF. The CDR3 coding sequence is TGTGCCAGCAGGGGAAATTCCGGGGAGCTGTTTTTT.

The chain employs TRBV10-3 and TRBJ2-2; 11 nucleotides match TRBD1. CDR1 is ENHRY and CDR2 is SYGVKD in the germline V gene. This CDR3 has 17 residues. V lost 8 bases to trimming and J lost 0 bases; unmatched junction nucleotides: 8. The CDR3 DNA reads TGTGCCATCTCCATCGGACAGGGGGCCTCGAACACCGGGGAGCTGTTTTTT. This translates into CAISIGQGASNTGELFF.